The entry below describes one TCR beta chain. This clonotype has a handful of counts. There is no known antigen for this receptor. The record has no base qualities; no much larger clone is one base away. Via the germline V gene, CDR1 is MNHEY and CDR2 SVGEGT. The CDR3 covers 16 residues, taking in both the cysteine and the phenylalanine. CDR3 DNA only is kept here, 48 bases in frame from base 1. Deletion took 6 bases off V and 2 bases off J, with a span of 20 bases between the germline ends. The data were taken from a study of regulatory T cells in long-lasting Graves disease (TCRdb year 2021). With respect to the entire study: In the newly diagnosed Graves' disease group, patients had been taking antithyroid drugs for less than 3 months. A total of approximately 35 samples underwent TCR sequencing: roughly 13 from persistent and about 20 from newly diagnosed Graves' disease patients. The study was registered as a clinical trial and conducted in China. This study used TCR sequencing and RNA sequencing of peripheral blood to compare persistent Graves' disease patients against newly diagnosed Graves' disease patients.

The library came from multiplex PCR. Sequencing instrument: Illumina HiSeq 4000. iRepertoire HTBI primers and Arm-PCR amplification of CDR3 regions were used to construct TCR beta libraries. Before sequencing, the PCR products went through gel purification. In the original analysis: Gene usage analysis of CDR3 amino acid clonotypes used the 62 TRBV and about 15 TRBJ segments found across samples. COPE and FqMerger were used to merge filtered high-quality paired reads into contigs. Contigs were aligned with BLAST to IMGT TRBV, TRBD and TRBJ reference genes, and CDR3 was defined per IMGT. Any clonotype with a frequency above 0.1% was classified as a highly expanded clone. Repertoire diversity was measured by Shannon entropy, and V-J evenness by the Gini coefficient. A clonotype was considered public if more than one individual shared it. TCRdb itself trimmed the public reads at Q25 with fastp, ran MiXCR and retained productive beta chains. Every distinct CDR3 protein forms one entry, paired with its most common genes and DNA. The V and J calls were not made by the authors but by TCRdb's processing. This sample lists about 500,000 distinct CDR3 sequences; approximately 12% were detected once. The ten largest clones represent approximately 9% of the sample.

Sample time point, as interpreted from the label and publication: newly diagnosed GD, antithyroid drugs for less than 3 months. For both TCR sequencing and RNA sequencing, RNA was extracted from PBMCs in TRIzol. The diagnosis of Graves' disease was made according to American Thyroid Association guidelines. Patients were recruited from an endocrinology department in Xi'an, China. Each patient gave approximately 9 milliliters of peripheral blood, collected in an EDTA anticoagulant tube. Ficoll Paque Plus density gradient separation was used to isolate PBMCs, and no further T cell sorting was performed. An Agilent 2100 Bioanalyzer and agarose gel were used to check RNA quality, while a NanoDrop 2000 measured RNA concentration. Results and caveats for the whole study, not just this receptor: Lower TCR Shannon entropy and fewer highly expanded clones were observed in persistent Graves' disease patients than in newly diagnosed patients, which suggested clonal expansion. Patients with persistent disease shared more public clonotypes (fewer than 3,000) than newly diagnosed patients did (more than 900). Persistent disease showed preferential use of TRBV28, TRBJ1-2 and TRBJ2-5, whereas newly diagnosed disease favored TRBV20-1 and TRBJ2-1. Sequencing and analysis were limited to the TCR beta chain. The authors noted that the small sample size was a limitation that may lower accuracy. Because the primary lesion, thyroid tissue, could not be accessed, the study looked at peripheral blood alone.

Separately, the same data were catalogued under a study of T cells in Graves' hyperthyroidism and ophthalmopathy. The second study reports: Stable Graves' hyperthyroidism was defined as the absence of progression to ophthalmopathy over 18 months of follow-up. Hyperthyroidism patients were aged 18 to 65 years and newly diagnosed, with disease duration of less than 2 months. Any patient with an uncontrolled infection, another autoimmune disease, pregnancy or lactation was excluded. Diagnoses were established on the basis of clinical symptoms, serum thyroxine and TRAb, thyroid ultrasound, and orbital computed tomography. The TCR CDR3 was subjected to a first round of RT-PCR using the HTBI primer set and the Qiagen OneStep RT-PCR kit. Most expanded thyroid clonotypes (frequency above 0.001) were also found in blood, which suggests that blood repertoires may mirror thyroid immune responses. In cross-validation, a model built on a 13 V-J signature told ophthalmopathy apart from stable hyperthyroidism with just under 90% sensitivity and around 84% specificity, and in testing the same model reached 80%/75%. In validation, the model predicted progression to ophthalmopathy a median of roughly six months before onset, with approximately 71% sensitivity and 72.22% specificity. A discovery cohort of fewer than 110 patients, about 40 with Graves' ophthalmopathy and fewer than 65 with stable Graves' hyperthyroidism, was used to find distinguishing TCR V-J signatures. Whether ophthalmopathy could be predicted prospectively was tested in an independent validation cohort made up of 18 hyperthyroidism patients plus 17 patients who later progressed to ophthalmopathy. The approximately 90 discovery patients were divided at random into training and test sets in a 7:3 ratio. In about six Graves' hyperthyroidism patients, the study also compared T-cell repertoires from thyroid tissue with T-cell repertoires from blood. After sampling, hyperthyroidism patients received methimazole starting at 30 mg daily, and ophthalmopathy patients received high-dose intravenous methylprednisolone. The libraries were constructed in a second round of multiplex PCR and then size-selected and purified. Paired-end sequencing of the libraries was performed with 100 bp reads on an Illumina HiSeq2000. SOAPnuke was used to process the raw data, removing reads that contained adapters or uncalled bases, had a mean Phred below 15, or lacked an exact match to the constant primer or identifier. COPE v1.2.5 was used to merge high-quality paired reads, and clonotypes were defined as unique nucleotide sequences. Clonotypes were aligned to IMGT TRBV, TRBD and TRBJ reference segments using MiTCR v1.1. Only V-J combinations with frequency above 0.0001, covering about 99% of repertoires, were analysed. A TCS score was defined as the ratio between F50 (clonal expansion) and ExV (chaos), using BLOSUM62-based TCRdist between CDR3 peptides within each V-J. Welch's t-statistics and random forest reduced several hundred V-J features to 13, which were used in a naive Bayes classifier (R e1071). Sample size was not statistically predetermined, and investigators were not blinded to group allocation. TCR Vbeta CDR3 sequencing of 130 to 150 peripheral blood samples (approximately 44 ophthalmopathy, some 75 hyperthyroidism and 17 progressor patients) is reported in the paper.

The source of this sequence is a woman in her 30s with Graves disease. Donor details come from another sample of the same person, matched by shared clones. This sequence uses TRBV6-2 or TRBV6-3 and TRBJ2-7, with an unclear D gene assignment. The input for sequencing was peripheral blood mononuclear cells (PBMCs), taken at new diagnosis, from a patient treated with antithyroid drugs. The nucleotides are TGTGCCAGCAGGGCTAATCCGGGTCCTGCAGCCTACGAGCAGTACTTC. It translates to CASRANPGPAAYEQYF.